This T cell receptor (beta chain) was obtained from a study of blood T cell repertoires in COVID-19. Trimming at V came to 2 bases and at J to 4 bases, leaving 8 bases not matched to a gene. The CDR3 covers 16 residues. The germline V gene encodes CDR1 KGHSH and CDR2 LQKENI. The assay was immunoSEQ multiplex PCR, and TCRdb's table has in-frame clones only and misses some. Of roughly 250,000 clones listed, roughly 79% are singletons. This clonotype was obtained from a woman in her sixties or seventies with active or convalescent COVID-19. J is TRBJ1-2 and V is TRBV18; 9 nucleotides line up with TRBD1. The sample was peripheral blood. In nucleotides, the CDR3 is TGTGCCAGCTCACCAGTGGGACAGGGATTTGGCTATGGCTACACCTTC. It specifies CASSPVGQGFGYGYTF.